This record looks at one T cell receptor beta chain sequence and its context. Its specificity is unknown. Profiling relied on immunoSEQ multiplex PCR, and the TCRdb table lists in-frame clones only, not all of them. The table records about 1.5 million clones, around 98% of them present only once. Every donor was a Caucasian adult from Nashville, Tennessee. This sample is part of a study of shared clonotypes between healthy human individuals. Overall study results and limits: With a handful of donors compared, approximately 5.5% of naive CD4 clonotypes were shared. The authors sampled blood alone, and tissue repertoires likely differ.

Sequences were obtained from naive CD4+ T cells sorted from blood. As to subset: CD45RA+ positively selected. The receptor's source is a young man in good health.

The CDR3 here is CASSQEPAESSYNEQFF. The DNA for the CDR3 is TGTGCCAGCAGCCAAGAACCCGCGGAGTCATCCTACAATGAGCAGTTCTTC. The V gene is TRBV4-2, the J gene TRBJ2-1; D remains unclear. The V end lost 0 bases, the J end lost 1 base, and 13 bases lay between the germline ends. Germline lookup yields CDR1 LGHNA and CDR2 YNFKEQ. The CDR3 length is 17 residues.